This T cell receptor (beta chain) was captured in a study of blood T cell repertoires in COVID-19. Study background: Some COVID-19 samples were acute and others convalescent; all came from the United States, Italy and Spain. In each case, the material was cDNA or gDNA derived from T cells, B-cell-depleted T cells, or PBMCs.

V dropped 5 bases and J dropped 4 bases, with 12 bases sitting between them. From germline, CDR1 is LNHDA and CDR2 SQIVND (reference sequence). CDR3 length equals 13 residues. Original processing notes: Amplification from reference gene primers served as the basis for estimated nucleated cell counts. TCRdb keeps only in-frame clones here, not all; method: immunoSEQ multiplex PCR. D and trimming were read from the DNA, whereas the V and J calls and clone size are those reported in that table. The sample has some 700,000 clones; about nine tenths are singletons. The rearrangement uses TRBV19 and TRBJ2-7; possible D gene TRBD2, 6 bases. Material for sequencing was peripheral blood. The sequence was collected from a woman younger than 30 with acute or convalescent COVID-19. For the CDR3, the DNA is TGTGCCAGTAGTGCCGCAGCGGGTTACGAGCAGTACTTC. This gives the protein CASSAAAGYEQYF.